The clone carrying this T cell receptor (beta chain) was seen just once. The data stem from a study of control samples from healthy donors and cancer patients. The repertoire was sequenced with immunoSEQ multiplex PCR; TCRdb's copy has only in-frame clones and lacks some. The top ten clones hold approximately 7% of a sample with 110,000 or so clones, 70% to 85% of them seen once. This CDR3 spans 16 amino acids. Trimming cost V 6 bases and J 0 bases; bases outside gene matches: 9. CDR1 and CDR2 (germline): MDHEN, SYDVKM. The chain combines TRBV28 with TRBJ2-3, with 7 bases aligning to TRBD1. The sequence derives from a man between 18 and 35 years old in good health. Sequencing was carried out using blood. For the CDR3, the DNA is TGTGCCAGCAGGCCGGGACAGAGGTCTAGCACAGATACGCAGTATTTT. It specifies CASRPGQRSSTDTQYF.